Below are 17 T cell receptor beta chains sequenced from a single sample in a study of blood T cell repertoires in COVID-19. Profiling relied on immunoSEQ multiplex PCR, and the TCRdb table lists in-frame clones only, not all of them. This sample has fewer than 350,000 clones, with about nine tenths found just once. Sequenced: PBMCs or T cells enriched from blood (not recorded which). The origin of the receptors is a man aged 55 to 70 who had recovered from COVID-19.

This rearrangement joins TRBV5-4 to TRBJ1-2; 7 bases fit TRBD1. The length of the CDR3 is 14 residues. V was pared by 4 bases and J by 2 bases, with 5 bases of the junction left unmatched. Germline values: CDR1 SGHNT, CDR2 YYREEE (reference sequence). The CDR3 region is CASSSKQGNYGYTF. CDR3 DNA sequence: TGTGCCAGCAGCAGTAAACAGGGGAACTATGGCTACACCTTC.

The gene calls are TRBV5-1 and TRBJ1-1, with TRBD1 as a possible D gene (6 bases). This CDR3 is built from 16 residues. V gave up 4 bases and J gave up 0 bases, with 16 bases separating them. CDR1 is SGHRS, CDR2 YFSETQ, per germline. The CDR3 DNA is TGCGCCAGCAGCCCCAGGGCGGGGGGCATGAACACTGAAGCTTTCTTT. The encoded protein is CASSPRAGGMNTEAFF.

The CDR3: CASSTGQGWRDEQFF. The CDR3 bases are TGTGCCAGCAGTACAGGACAGGGGTGGAGGGATGAGCAGTTCTTC. J is TRBJ2-1 and V is TRBV6-1, with TRBD1 matching 9 bases. The germline CDR1 and CDR2 sequences are MNHNS and SASEGT. The CDR3 contains 15 residues. V was pared by 5 bases and J by 8 bases, with 10 bases of the junction left unmatched.

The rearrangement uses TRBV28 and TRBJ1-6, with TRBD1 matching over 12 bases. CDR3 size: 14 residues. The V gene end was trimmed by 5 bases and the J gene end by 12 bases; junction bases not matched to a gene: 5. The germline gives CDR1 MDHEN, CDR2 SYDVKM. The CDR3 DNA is TGTGCCAGCAGTCCCGGGACAGGGGGCTTACCCCTCCACTTT. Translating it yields CASSPGTGGLPLHF.

CDR3 sequence (DNA): TGTGCCAGCAGTTTATGGGGTGAGCGGGACTTAAAAGTTCAGTACTTC. Protein product: CASSLWGERDLKVQYF. The V and J genes are TRBV28 and TRBJ2-4; TRBD2 agrees at 7 bases. Looked up from germline, CDR1 is MDHEN and CDR2 is SYDVKM. The ends lost 0 bases at V and 11 bases at J; junction bases unmatched: 13. The CDR3 runs to 16 residues.

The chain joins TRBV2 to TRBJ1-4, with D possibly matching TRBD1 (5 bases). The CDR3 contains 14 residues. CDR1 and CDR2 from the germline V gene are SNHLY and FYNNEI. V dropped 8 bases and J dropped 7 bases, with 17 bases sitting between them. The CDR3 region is CASGFWGGGEKLFF. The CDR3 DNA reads TGTGCCAGCGGCTTTTGGGGGGGTGGTGAAAAACTGTTTTTT.

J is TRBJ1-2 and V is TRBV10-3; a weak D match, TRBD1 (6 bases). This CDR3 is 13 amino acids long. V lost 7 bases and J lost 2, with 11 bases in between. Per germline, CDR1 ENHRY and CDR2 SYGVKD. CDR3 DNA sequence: TGTGCCATCAAAACTGGACAGAACTATGGCTACACCTTC. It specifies CAIKTGQNYGYTF.

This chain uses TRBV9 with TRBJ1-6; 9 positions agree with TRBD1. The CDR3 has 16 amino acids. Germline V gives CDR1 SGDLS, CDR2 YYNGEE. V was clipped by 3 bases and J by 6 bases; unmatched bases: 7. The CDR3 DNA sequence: TGTGCCAGCAGCGCGACCGGGACAGGGCGTAATTCACCCCTCCACTTT. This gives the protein CASSATGTGRNSPLHF.

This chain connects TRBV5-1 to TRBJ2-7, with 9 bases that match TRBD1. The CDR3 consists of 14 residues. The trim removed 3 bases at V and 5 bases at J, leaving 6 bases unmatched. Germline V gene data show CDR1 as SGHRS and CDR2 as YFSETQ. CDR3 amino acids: CASSSGTGSHEQYF. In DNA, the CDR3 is TGCGCCAGCAGCTCCGGGACAGGGTCCCACGAGCAGTACTTC.

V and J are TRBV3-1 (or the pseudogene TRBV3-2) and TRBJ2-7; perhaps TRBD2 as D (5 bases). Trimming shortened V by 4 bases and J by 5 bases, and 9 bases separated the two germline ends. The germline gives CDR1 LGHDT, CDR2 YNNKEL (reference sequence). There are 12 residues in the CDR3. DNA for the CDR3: TGTGCCAGCAGCCGGACTGATAACGAGCAGTACTTC. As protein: CASSRTDNEQYF.

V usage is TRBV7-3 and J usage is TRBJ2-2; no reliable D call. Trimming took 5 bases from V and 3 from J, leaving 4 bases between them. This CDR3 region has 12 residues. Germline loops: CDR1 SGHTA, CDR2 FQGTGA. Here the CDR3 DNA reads TGTGCCAGCAGCCTACACACCGGGGAGCTGTTTTTT. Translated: CASSLHTGELFF.

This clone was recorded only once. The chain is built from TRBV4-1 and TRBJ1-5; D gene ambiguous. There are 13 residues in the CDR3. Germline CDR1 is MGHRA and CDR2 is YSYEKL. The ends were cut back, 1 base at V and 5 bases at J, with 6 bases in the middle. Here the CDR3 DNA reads TGCGCCAGCAGCCAAGCCTCCTATCAGCCCCAGCATTTT. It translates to CASSQASYQPQHF.

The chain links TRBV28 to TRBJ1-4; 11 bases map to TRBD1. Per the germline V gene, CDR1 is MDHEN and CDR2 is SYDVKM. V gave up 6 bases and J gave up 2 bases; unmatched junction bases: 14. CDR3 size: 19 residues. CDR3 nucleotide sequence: TGTGCCAGCAGGCCGTGGGGACAGGGGGTAGTAGTGACTAATGAAAAACTGTTTTTT. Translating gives CASRPWGQGVVVTNEKLFF.

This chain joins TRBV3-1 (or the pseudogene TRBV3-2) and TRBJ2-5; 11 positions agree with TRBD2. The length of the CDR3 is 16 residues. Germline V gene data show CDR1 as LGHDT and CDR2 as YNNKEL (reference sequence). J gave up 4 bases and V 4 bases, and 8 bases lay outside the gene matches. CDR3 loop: CASSPYLGTSGETQYF. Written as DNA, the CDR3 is TGTGCCAGCAGCCCCTACCTTGGGACTAGCGGAGAGACCCAGTACTTC.

The CDR3 here is CASSLQGATYEQYF. The CDR3 nucleotides read TGTGCCAGCAGTTTACAGGGGGCGACCTACGAGCAGTACTTC. The chain is built from TRBV7-2 and TRBJ2-7; 9 bases are shared with TRBD1. Germline V gene lookup returns CDR1 SGHTA and CDR2 FQGNSA. The junction had 5 bases not matched to a gene; V was cut back by 6 bases and J by 2 bases. The CDR3 extends over 14 amino acids.

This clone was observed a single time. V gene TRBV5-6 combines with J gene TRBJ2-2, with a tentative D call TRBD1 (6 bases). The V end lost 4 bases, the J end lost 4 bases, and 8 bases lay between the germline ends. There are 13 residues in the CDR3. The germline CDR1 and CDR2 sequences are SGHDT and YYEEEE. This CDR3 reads CASSIQGTGELFF. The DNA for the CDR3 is TGTGCCAGCAGCATACAGGGCACCGGGGAGCTGTTTTTT.

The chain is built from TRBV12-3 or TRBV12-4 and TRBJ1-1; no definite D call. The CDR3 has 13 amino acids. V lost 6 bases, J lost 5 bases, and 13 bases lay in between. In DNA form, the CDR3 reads TGTGCCAGCAGCCCTAGGCGGGATACTGAAGCTTTCTTT. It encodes CASSPRRDTEAFF.